A selection of T cell receptor beta chains follows, all from one sample in a study of blood T cell repertoires in COVID-19. Using immunoSEQ multiplex PCR, the repertoire was profiled, and TCRdb retains in-frame clones only, with some absent. The table includes around 390,000 clones, about 86% detected once. Source material: PBMCs or T cells enriched from blood (not recorded which). The receptors shown here come from a woman between 50 and 59 years old who had recovered from COVID-19. Each CDR3 is given with its conserved first and last residue. The D gene is left open where the match is weak. Size is omitted from some rows. Given values are once, few, many or a class for expanded clones.

clone_size: NA
j_call: TRBJ1-1
d_call: NA
v_call: TRBV19
cdr3_aa: CASTDPGHTFEAFF
cdr3_nt: TGTGCCAGTACGGATCCGGGACACACATTTGAAGCTTTCTTT

clone_size: NA
j_call: TRBJ1-6
d_call: NA
v_call: TRBV19
cdr3_aa: CASSERTDNSPLHF
cdr3_nt: TGTGCCAGTAGTGAGCGGACAGATAATTCACCCCTCCACTTT

clone_size: NA
j_call: TRBJ2-2
d_call: NA
v_call: TRBV7-2
cdr3_aa: CASSQTNTGELFF
cdr3_nt: TGTGCCAGCAGCCAAACTAACACCGGGGAGCTGTTTTTT

clone_size: NA
j_call: TRBJ2-1
d_call: TRBD1
v_call: TRBV7-9
cdr3_aa: CASSPGQLYEQFF
cdr3_nt: TGTGCCAGCAGTCCGGGACAGCTCTATGAGCAGTTCTTC

clone_size: NA
j_call: TRBJ1-6
d_call: NA
v_call: TRBV7-2
cdr3_aa: CASSSVRVESPLHF
cdr3_nt: TGTGCCAGCAGCTCGGTCAGGGTGGAATCACCCCTCCACTTT

clone_size: NA
j_call: TRBJ1-4
d_call: TRBD1
v_call: TRBV18
cdr3_aa: CASSLKGQILTTNEKLFF
cdr3_nt: TGTGCCAGCTCACTTAAGGGACAGATACTAACAACTAATGAAAAACTGTTTTTT

clone_size: NA
j_call: TRBJ1-4
d_call: NA
v_call: TRBV19
cdr3_aa: CASSIGALGNEKLFF
cdr3_nt: TGTGCCAGTAGTATAGGGGCACTCGGCAATGAAAAACTGTTTTTT

clone_size: NA
j_call: TRBJ1-2
d_call: NA
v_call: TRBV2
cdr3_aa: CASSETQGIYGYTF
cdr3_nt: TGTGCCAGCAGTGAAACCCAGGGGATTTATGGCTACACCTTC

clone_size: few
j_call: TRBJ2-7
d_call: NA
v_call: TRBV2
cdr3_aa: CASRLQGGNYEQYF
cdr3_nt: TGTGCCAGCAGGCTGCAAGGGGGAAATTACGAGCAGTACTTC

clone_size: once
j_call: TRBJ1-4
d_call: TRBD1
v_call: TRBV7-2
cdr3_aa: CASSLALGQGSEKLFF
cdr3_nt: TGTGCCAGCAGCTTAGCGCTGGGACAGGGGAGTGAAAAACTGTTTTTT

clone_size: NA
j_call: TRBJ1-4
d_call: TRBD1
v_call: TRBV3-1/TRBV3-2
cdr3_aa: CASSQDSAFGGQGNEKLFF
cdr3_nt: TGTGCCAGCAGCCAAGATAGTGCTTTTGGGGGACAGGGTAATGAAAAACTGTTTTTT

clone_size: NA
j_call: TRBJ1-2
d_call: TRBD1
v_call: TRBV5-5
cdr3_aa: CASSTAQTGGSYGYTF
cdr3_nt: TGTGCCAGCAGCACAGCACAGACAGGGGGATCCTATGGCTACACCTTC

clone_size: NA
j_call: TRBJ1-6
d_call: NA
v_call: TRBV19
cdr3_aa: CASRYYTGYNSPLHF
cdr3_nt: TGTGCCAGTAGGTATTATACGGGGTATAATTCACCCCTCCACTTT

clone_size: NA
j_call: TRBJ1-1
d_call: TRBD1
v_call: TRBV29-1
cdr3_aa: CSVEGRETGGPEAFF
cdr3_nt: TGCAGCGTTGAGGGACGCGAGACAGGGGGCCCTGAAGCTTTCTTT

clone_size: NA
j_call: TRBJ1-2
d_call: TRBD1
v_call: TRBV6-1
cdr3_aa: CASSEGQARNYGYTF
cdr3_nt: TGTGCCAGCAGTGAGGGACAGGCCCGCAACTATGGCTACACCTTC

clone_size: NA
j_call: TRBJ2-5
d_call: NA
v_call: TRBV19
cdr3_aa: CASRPRESLRETQYF
cdr3_nt: TGTGCCAGTAGGCCGAGGGAGAGCCTTCGGGAGACCCAGTACTTC

clone_size: NA
j_call: TRBJ2-7
d_call: TRBD2
v_call: TRBV6-2/TRBV6-3
cdr3_aa: CASSYSVTSGGEQYF
cdr3_nt: TGTGCCAGCAGTTACTCCGTGACTAGCGGGGGGGAGCAGTACTTC

clone_size: NA
j_call: TRBJ1-5
d_call: NA
v_call: TRBV19
cdr3_aa: CASSIEGSQPQHF
cdr3_nt: TGTGCCAGTAGTATAGAGGGCAGTCAGCCCCAGCATTTT

clone_size: NA
j_call: TRBJ2-3
d_call: NA
v_call: TRBV24-1
cdr3_aa: CATSVPGWDTQYF
cdr3_nt: TGTGCCACCAGTGTCCCGGGGTGGGATACGCAGTATTTT

clone_size: NA
j_call: TRBJ2-7
d_call: NA
v_call: TRBV5-1
cdr3_aa: CASSFSGPYEQYF
cdr3_nt: TGCGCCAGCAGCTTCAGTGGCCCCTACGAGCAGTACTTC